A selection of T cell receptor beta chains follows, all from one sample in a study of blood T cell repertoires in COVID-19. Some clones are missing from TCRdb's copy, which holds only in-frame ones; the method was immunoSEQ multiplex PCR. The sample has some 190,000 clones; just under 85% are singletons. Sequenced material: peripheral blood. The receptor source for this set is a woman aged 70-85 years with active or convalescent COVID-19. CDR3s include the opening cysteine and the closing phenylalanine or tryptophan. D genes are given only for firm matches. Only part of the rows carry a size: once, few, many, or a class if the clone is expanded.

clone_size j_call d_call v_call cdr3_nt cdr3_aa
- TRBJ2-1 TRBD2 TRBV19 TGTGCCAGTAGTATAAGCGGGAGGGGGAATGAGCAGTTCTTC CASSISGRGNEQFF
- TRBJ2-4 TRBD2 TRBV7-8 TGTGCCAGCAGCTCAGCCGCTAGCGGGAGGTTCGGAAACATTCAGTACTTC CASSSAASGRFGNIQYF
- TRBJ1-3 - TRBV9 TGTGCCAGCAGCGGCACCCCGACCCGGGGTGGAAACACCATATATTTT CASSGTPTRGGNTIYF
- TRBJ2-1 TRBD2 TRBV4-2 TGTGCCAGCAGCCAAGGCGCGGGAGCCTACAATGAGCAGTTCTTC CASSQGAGAYNEQFF
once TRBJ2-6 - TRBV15 TGTGCCACCAGCAGCCGGCATGCGGACGTCCTGACTTTC CATSSRHADVLTF
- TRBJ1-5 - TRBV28 TGTGCCAGCATCCTATCGGCAGGAGGTCAGCCCCAGCATTTT CASILSAGGQPQHF
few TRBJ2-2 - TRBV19 TGTGCCAGTAGTATAACCGGGAATGGGGAGCTGTTTTTT CASSITGNGELFF
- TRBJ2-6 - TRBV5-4 TGTGCCAGCAGCTTGCAGAGTTTAACCAGGAGGGCCAACGTCCTGACTTTC CASSLQSLTRRANVLTF
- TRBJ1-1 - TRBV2 TGTGCCAGCAGTAAAGCTCCAGGGGACACTGAAGCTTTCTTT CASSKAPGDTEAFF
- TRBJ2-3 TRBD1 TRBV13 TGTGCCAGCAGCTTAAAGGGGGCCGGAGATACGCAGTATTTT CASSLKGAGDTQYF
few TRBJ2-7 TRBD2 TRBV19 TGTGCCAGTAGTAGGTCTAGCGGCGTCTACGAGCAGTACTTC CASSRSSGVYEQYF
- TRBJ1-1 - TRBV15 TGTGCCACCAGCCGACAGTTGAACACTGAAGCTTTCTTT CATSRQLNTEAFF
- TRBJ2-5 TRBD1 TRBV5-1 TGCGCCAGCCGGCTACAGGGGGCTGAGGAGACCCAGTACTTC CASRLQGAEETQYF
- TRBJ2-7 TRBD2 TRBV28 TGTGCCAGCAAAAAAAGGACTAGCGGGGGCCTCTCCTACGAGCAGTACTTC CASKKRTSGGLSYEQYF